Detailed here is one T cell receptor beta chain. The target antigen is unknown. Generated by immunoSEQ multiplex PCR, the TCRdb table keeps only in-frame clones and is missing some. In the table there are about 36,000 clones, roughly three quarters of which are singletons. These data belong to a study of PD-1 blockade in classical Hodgkin lymphoma. Study-level findings and limits: Newly diagnosed and completely responding patients shared comparable baseline diversity. Newly diagnosed patients had baseline TCR diversity that was reportedly lower than that of healthy donors.

Germline-derived CDR1 and CDR2 are LNHDA and SQIVND (reference sequence). The V and J ends lost 1 base and 8 bases respectively, with 8 bases between them. CDR3 length: 13 residues. All patients experienced relapse after autologous stem cell transplantation, and brentuximab vedotin exposure was variable. This receptor was identified in a human donor with classical Hodgkin lymphoma. This chain links TRBV19 with TRBJ2-2; no clear D gene. The source material was peripheral blood mononuclear cells (PBMCs), sampled before the second cycle of nivolumab. In DNA, the CDR3 is TGTGCCAGTAGTATAGTTTTCACGGGGGAGCTGTTTTTT. It is translated as CASSIVFTGELFF. Filled out from reference TRBV19 and TRBJ2-2, the complete variable domain reads DGGITQSPKYLFRKEGQNVTLSCEQNLNHDAMYWYRQDPGQGLRLIYYSQIVNDFQKGDIAEGYSVSREKKESFPLTVTSAQKNPTAFYLCASSIVFTGELFFGEGSRLTVL.